A selection of T cell receptor beta chains follows, all from one sample in a study of blood T cells in healthy people across ages. TCRdb redid the calling of the 5' RACE reads with MiXCR, one entry per CDR3 protein. The sample records about 720,000 distinct CDR3 sequences, just under 25% being singletons. These records were also assigned to another study, of T cells of mothers and their children.

Sequenced input: blood. Receptors were obtained from a boy between 10 and 17 years old in good health. CDR3s leave out the opening cysteine and the closing phenylalanine or tryptophan.

v_gene,j_gene,CDR3aa
TRBV29-1,TRBJ2-1,SVRAQTYNEQF
TRBV7-9,.,ASSHGTGDLNEQF
TRBV27,TRBJ2-2,ASSLFAGFGELF
TRBV9,TRBJ2-7,ASSVSVGQGAVGEQY
TRBV4-3,.,ASSQDLGGVEQF
TRBV4-3,TRBJ2-3,ASSQGSSGDTQY
TRBV29-1,.,SVGNSGAGMKETQY
TRBV27,TRBJ2-3,ASSFDAGTDTQY
TRBV4-1,TRBJ2-5,ASSGNWETQY
TRBV11-2,.,ASSLEAGGSNEQF
TRBV29-1,TRBJ2-1,SVEGDGGAQNNEQF
TRBV15,TRBJ1-5,ATSRENQPQH
TRBV3-1,TRBJ1-1,ASSQDGLSTEAF
TRBV6-2/TRBV6-3,TRBJ2-4,ASTHGGVGNIQY
TRBV20-1,TRBJ2-1,SASLGGVEQF
TRBV7-2,TRBJ2-7,ASSPQAGGPYEQY
TRBV12-5,.,ASGLYAPTGNEQF
TRBV4-3,TRBJ1-4,ASSQDRGWPLQANEKLF
TRBV4-1,TRBJ2-5,ASSQDGRTRETQY
TRBV7-9,TRBJ1-5,ASSAIGALNQPQH
TRBV9,TRBJ1-4,ASSVAMGNEKLF
TRBV28,TRBJ2-5,ASSLYVEETQY
TRBV6-5,TRBJ2-5,ASSQSRQFWEQY
TRBV7-6,TRBJ1-5,ASSLYAGAGQPQH
TRBV29-1,TRBJ1-1,SVTRGLISRAF
TRBV28,TRBJ1-4,ASRHDRPGPWEKLF
TRBV3-1,TRBJ2-7,ASSQAGPYLEQY
TRBV29-1,TRBJ1-1,SVDPGQLNTEAF
TRBV6-1,TRBJ1-1,ASRRTQGARDTEAF
TRBV7-2,TRBJ2-7,ASSPGGRYEQY
TRBV7-2,TRBJ2-7,ASSVGSYEQY
TRBV29-1,TRBJ2-3,SVEPELGADTQY
TRBV2,TRBJ2-7,ASSESGQAIYEQY